Sequencing of this T cell receptor beta chain was carried out in a study of blood T cell repertoires in COVID-19. Study-wide context: Italy, Spain and the United States were the sources of the convalescent and acute COVID-19 samples. From T cells, B-cell-depleted T cells, or PBMCs came the material, which was cDNA or gDNA.

Original methodology: Researchers report that nucleated cell counts were estimated from reference gene primer amplification. This table comes from immunoSEQ multiplex PCR, and its TCRdb copy is limited to in-frame clones, with some not included. That table furnishes V, J and clone size, whereas the DNA furnished D and trimming. The table lists about half a million clones, 80% to 90% of them singletons. The clonotype was recovered from a human donor in a cohort sampled during active COVID-19. The specimen sequenced was peripheral blood.

This chain's CDR3 is CASGQTGRGESPLHF. The DNA of the CDR3 is TGCGCCAGCGGCCAGACAGGGAGAGGGGAATCACCCCTCCACTTT. The V call is TRBV5-1, the J call TRBJ1-6; 7 nucleotides agree with TRBD1. Per the germline V gene, CDR1 is SGHRS and CDR2 is YFSETQ. V trimming: 7 bases; J trimming: 10 bases; junction bases outside the gene matches: 14. The CDR3 spans 15 residues.